This T cell receptor beta chain comes out of a study of T cells in women clearing cervical HPV infection. Only in-frame clones appear in the TCRdb table, and some are missing; sequencing was by immunoSEQ multiplex PCR. The ten top clones account for about 1.5%, within a sample of roughly 48,000 clones. About this clone: Its target is not known. The observed sequence ends 3 residues before the CDR3 terminus, with the missing tail filled in from the germline J gene.

Points from the study as a whole: TRBV6-7 relative abundance averaged about 0.1% in cases and 0.15% to 0.2% in controls. Richness plus V gene abundances separated cases from controls with AUC roughly 0.88.

CDR1 and CDR2 (germline): SGHRS, YFSETQ. The junction had 15 bases not matched to a gene; V was cut back by 1 base and J by 0 bases. The CDR3 totals 20 residues. The chain combines TRBV5-1 with TRBJ2-3; TRBD2 aligns across 9 bases. This clonotype originated in a woman between 18 and 70 years old with a cervical HPV16 infection that either progressed to CIN3+ or cleared (not recorded which). The sample comprised blood buffy coat. The covered CDR3 bases are TGCGCCAGCAGCTTGAGGCCAGTGGGCGGGGGGGCAGCTAGCACAGATACG. Its protein product is CASSLRPVGGGAASTDT. The full-length CDR3 reads as CASSLRPVGGGAASTDTQYF.